Here is one T cell receptor (beta chain) with its context. Its antigen is currently unknown. TCRdb keeps only in-frame clones here, not all; method: immunoSEQ multiplex PCR. The sample gives fewer than 150,000 clones, about nine tenths of which show up once; 1.4% is in the top ten. CDR1 is SGHRS, CDR2 YFSETQ, per germline. CDR3 length: 14 residues. The J segment lost 6 bases and the V segment lost 1 base, leaving 1 base of the junction unmatched. These data are taken from a study of cytomegalovirus exposure and HLA in healthy donors. About the research overall: Per a later analysis, the roughly 640 first-cohort and some 110 validation repertoires shared one platform.

Study observations and caveats: It was confirmed in vitro that three of the CMV-associated chains were specific for CMV antigens. Associated with cytomegalovirus, according to the listing, were around 160 TCR beta chains. Reports showed the classifier diagnosing cytomegalovirus status with high specificity and sensitivity.

The J gene is TRBJ2-4, the V gene TRBV5-1, with 10 bases that match TRBD2. The TCR was taken from a man aged 25 to 40 in good health and CMV-seronegative. The sequenced material came from PBMCs. The CDR3 nucleotides read TGCGCCAGCAGCTTGACTAGCGGGACAAACATTCAGTACTTC. Amino acid sequence: CASSLTSGTNIQYF.